This T cell receptor (beta chain) appears in the sequencing data of a study of T cells in Graves' hyperthyroidism and ophthalmopathy. About the study: Peripheral blood samples were taken at initial diagnosis, prior to any treatment. Study-wide findings and caveats: Most clonotypes that expanded in the thyroid above 0.001 also showed up in blood.

Notes on this clonotype: What it binds is unknown.

This CDR3 spans 15 amino acids. Trimming stripped 2 bases from V and 10 bases from J, with 15 bases between. Germline V CDR1 and CDR2: WSHSY, SAAADI. What was amplified from RNA transcripts were TCR beta CDR3 regions. The HTBI set primed first-round TCR CDR3 RT-PCR. TCRdb processed the multiplex PCR reads anew with MiXCR; each CDR3 protein has one entry. Of 96,000 or so distinct CDR3 sequences in the sample, over 50% were seen once. Newly diagnosed patients aged 18 to 65 had hyperthyroidism of under 2 months' duration. The origin of this receptor is a woman aged 40 to 50 with Graves' hyperthyroidism. The source material was blood. This chain links TRBV10-2 with TRBJ1-6, with D perhaps matching TRBD1 (5 bases). CDR3 coding DNA: TGCGCCAGCAGTGAGGCAGGGAAGTTGAGATCACCCCTCCACTTT. Encoded protein: CASSEAGKLRSPLHF.